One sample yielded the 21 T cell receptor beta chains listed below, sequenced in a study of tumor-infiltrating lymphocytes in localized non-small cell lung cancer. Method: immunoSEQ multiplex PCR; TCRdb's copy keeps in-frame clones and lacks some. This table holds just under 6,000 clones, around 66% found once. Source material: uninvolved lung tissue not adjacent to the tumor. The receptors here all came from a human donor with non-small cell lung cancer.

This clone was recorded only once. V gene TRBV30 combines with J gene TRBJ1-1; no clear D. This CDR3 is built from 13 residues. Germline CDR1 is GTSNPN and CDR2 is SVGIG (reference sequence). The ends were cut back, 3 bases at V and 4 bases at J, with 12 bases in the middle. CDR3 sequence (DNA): TGTGCCTGGAGCAGCTTCGAGGGCACTGAAGCTTTCTTT. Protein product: CAWSSFEGTEAFF.

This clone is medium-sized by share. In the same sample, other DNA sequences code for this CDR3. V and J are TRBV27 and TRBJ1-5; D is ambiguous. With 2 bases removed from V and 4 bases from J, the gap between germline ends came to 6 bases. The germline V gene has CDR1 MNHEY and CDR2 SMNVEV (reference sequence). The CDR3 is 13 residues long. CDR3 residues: CASSLMGNQPQHF. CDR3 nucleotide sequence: TGTGCCAGCAGTTTAATGGGTAATCAGCCCCAGCATTTT.

CDR3 bases: TGTGCCAGCAGACGCACCGGACAGGGTGCCTACGAGCAGTACTTC. Translation gives CASRRTGQGAYEQYF. V usage is TRBV27 and J usage is TRBJ2-7; 8 bases align to TRBD1. Unmatched junction bases numbered 9, after V lost 6 bases and J lost 2 bases. The CDR3 spans 15 residues. Germline V gene lookup returns CDR1 MNHEY and CDR2 SMNVEV (reference sequence).

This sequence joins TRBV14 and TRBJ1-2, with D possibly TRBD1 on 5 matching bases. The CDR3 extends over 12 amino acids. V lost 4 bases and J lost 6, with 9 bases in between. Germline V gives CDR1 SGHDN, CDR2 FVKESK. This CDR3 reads CASSRGRNGYTF. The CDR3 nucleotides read TGTGCCAGCAGCCGGGGCAGAAATGGCTACACCTTC.

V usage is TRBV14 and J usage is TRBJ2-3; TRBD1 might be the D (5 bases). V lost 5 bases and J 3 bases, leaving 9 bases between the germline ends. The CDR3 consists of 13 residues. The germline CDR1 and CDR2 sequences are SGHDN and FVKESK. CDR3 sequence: CASSWQGTDTQYF. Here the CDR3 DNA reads TGTGCCAGCAGCTGGCAGGGAACAGATACGCAGTATTTT.

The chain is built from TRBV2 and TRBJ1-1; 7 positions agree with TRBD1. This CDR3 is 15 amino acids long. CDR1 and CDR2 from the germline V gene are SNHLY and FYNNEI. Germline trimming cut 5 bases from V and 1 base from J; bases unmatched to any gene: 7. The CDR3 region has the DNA TGTGCCAGCAGTTCTGACAGGGCTGCGAACACTGAAGCTTTCTTT. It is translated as CASSSDRAANTEAFF. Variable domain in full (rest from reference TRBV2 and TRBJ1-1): EPEVTQTPSHQVTQMGQEVILRCVPISNHLYFYWYRQILGQKVEFLVSFYNNEISEKSEIFDDQFSVERPDGSNFTLKIRSTKLEDSAMYFCASSSDRAANTEAFFGQGTRLTVV.

The CDR3 sequence: CASSLFSSGSTDTQYF. The CDR3 DNA follows: TGTGCCAGCAGTTTATTTTCTAGCGGTAGCACAGATACGCAGTATTTT. The chain carries TRBV28 and TRBJ2-3, with 7 nucleotides matching TRBD2. The germline V gene has CDR1 MDHEN and CDR2 SYDVKM. The trim removed 1 base at V and 0 bases at J, leaving 4 bases unmatched. CDR3 size: 16 residues.

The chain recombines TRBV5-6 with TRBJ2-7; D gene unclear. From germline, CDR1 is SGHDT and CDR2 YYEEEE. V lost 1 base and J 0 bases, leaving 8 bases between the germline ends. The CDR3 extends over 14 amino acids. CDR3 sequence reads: CASSLQVSSYEQYF. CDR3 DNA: TGTGCCAGCAGCTTGCAGGTTAGCTCCTACGAGCAGTACTTC.

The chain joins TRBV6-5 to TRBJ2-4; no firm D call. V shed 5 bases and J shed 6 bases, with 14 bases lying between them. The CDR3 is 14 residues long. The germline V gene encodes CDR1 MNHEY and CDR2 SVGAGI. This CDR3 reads CASSPQDEGNIQYF. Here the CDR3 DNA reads TGTGCCAGCAGTCCCCAGGACGAAGGAAACATTCAGTACTTC.

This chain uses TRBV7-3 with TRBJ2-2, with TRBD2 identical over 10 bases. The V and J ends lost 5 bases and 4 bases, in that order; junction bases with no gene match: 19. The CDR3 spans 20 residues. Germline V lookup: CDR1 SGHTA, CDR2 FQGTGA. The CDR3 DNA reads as TGTGCCAGCAGCCCCCTAGTGAGAAGCCTAGCGGGAGAGGGCACCGGGGAGCTGTTTTTT. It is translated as CASSPLVRSLAGEGTGELFF.

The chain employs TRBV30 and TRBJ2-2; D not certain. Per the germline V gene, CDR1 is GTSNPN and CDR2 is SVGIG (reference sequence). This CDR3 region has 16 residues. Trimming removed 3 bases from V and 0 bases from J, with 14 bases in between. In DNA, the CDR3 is TGTGCCTGGAGCCCAGGCTGGGCTTCGAACACCGGGGAGCTGTTTTTT. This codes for CAWSPGWASNTGELFF.

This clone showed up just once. The CDR3 DNA is TGTGCCAGCAGCGTAGCCTTTGGTTGGGCAGAGACCCAGTACTTC. Translated: CASSVAFGWAETQYF. V and J are TRBV9 and TRBJ2-5; D is uncertain. In germline, CDR1 is SGDLS, CDR2 YYNGEE. The CDR3 contains 15 residues. The V end was cut by 0 bases, the J end by 4 bases, with 13 bases between.

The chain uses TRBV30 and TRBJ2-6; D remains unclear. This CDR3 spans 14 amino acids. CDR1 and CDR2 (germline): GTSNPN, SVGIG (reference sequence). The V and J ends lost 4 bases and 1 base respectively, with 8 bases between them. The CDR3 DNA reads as TGTGCCTGGACCTTCGGGTCTGGGGCCAACGTCCTGACTTTC. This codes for CAWTFGSGANVLTF.

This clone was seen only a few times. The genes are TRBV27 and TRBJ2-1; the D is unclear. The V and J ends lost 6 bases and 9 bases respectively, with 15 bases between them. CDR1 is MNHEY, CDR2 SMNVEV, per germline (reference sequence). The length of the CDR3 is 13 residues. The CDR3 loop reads CASSLWAGGEQFF. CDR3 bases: TGTGCCAGCAGCCTCTGGGCCGGTGGTGAGCAGTTCTTC.

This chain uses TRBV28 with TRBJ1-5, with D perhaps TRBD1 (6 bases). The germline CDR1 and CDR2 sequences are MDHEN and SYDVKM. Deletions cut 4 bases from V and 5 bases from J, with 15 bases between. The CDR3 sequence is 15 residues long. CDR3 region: CASSSLIQGYQPQHF. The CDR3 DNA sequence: TGTGCCAGCAGTTCCTTAATACAGGGTTATCAGCCCCAGCATTTT.

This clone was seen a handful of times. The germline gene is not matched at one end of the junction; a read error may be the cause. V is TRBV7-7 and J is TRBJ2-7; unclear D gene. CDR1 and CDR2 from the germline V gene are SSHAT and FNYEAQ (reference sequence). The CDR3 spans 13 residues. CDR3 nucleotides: TGTGCTAGCAGTCAGAGACCTGGCGGCGAGCAGTACTTC. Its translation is CASSQRPGGEQYF.

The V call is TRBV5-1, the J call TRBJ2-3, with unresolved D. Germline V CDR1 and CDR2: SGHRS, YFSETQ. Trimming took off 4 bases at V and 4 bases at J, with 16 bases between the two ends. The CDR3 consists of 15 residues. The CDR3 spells CASSVSTPSPDTQYF. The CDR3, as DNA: TGCGCCAGCAGCGTCTCTACCCCCTCCCCAGATACGCAGTATTTT.

CDR3: CASSYDRKTEAFF. For the CDR3, the DNA is TGTGCCAGCAGTTATGACCGAAAGACTGAAGCTTTCTTT. This chain joins TRBV6-5 and TRBJ1-1; unclear D gene. The CDR3 extends over 13 amino acids. V shed 3 bases and J shed 5 bases, with 10 bases lying between them. From germline, CDR1 is MNHEY and CDR2 SVGAGI.

CDR3 sequence reads: CASSQVFGESGELFF. As DNA, the CDR3 is TGCGCCAGCAGCCAAGTTTTTGGGGAGAGCGGGGAGCTGTTTTTT. The chain employs TRBV4-3 and TRBJ2-2; the D gene is possibly TRBD2 (5 bases). Germline lookup yields CDR1 LGHNA and CDR2 YSLEER. The CDR3 extends over 15 amino acids. With 1 base removed from V and 7 bases from J, the gap between germline ends came to 13 bases.

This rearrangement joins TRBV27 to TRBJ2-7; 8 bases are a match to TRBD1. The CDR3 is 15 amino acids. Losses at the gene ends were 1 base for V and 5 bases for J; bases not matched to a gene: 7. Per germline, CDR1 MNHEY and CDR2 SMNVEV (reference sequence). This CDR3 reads CASSLFRTGSNEQYF. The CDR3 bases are TGTGCCAGCAGTTTATTTCGGACAGGGAGCAACGAGCAGTACTTC.

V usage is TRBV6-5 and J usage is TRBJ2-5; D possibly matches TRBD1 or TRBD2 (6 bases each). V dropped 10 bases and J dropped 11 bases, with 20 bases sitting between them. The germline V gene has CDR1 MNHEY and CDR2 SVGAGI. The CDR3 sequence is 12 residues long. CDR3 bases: TGTGCCACCTACACCAACGGGGGCACTCAGTACTTC. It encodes CATYTNGGTQYF.